Listed below are T cell receptor beta chains from one sample, sequenced in a study of naive and memory T cell subsets. TCRdb re-called the 5' RACE reads with MiXCR, one entry per CDR3 protein. The sample shows tens of thousands of distinct CDR3 sequences, approximately 6.6% of them seen only once. Every receptor here comes from a male donor in good health. CDR3s include the opening cysteine and the closing phenylalanine or tryptophan. The order of the fields is D gene, clone size, J gene, V gene, CDR3 DNA, CDR3 protein. A D gene is named only where the DNA matches it firmly. Clone sizes are given selectively: once, few, many, or a class where the clone is expanded.

-,few,TRBJ1-6,TRBV9,TGTGCCAGCAGCGCTACAATGTATAATTCACCCCTCCACTTT,CASSATMYNSPLHF
-,-,TRBJ2-5,TRBV5-4,TGTGCCAGCAGCTTGGGGCAGGAAGAGACCCAGTACTTC,CASSLGQEETQYF
-,-,TRBJ2-7,TRBV20-1,TGCAGTGCCCCCATGGGGGACTCCTACGAGCAGTACTTC,CSAPMGDSYEQYF
-,many,TRBJ2-1,TRBV6-1,TGTGCCAGCAGTGAATTCGAAAATGAGCAGTTCTTC,CASSEFENEQFF
-,few,TRBJ2-7,TRBV4-2,TGTGCCAGCAGCCAGATGGGGCAGGGTACCTACGAGCAGTACTTC,CASSQMGQGTYEQYF
-,-,TRBJ1-1,TRBV6-5,TGTGCCAGCAGTTACTCCCGGGGGGCGTCGGACACTGAAGCTTTCTTT,CASSYSRGASDTEAFF
TRBD2,many,TRBJ2-7,TRBV20-1,TGCAGTGCTGTCCCCGGGACTAGCGGCTTCCACTACGAGCAGTACTTC,CSAVPGTSGFHYEQYF
-,few,TRBJ2-7,TRBV11-2,TGTGCCAGCAGCTTAGTTACGTTAACCTACGAGCAGTACTTC,CASSLVTLTYEQYF
TRBD1,few,TRBJ1-6,TRBV6-1,TGTGCCAGCACGGGAGAGGGACAGGGTAGTTCACCCCTCCACTTT,CASTGEGQGSSPLHF
TRBD2,few,TRBJ2-1,TRBV7-9,TGTGCCAGCAGTTCTAGAGAGCGAGGCGGGGGGGCCTCTGAGCAGTTCTTC,CASSSRERGGGASEQFF
-,many,TRBJ1-2,TRBV25-1,TGTGCCAGCAGCGGTGGGACAAAAGACTATGGCTACACCTTC,CASSGGTKDYGYTF
-,-,TRBJ2-5,TRBV30,TGTGCCTGGAGTGTCGGGGAGACCCAGTACTTC,CAWSVGETQYF
-,-,TRBJ1-5,TRBV7-8,TGTGCCAGCAGCTTAGACGTCCAGGGACATCAGCCCCAGCATTTT,CASSLDVQGHQPQHF
-,many,TRBJ2-5,TRBV12-3/TRBV12-4,TGTGCCAGCAGTCCGGCTAGTGGGTCTGAGACCCAGTACTTC,CASSPASGSETQYF
-,few,TRBJ2-2,TRBV20-1,TGCAGTGCTAGCCCCTCGTTGGGGAGCACCGGGGAGCTGTTTTTT,CSASPSLGSTGELFF
TRBD1,-,TRBJ2-1,TRBV10-3,TGTGCCATCAGTGATTCTGGGACAGGGGGGCGCAATGAGCAGTTCTTC,CAISDSGTGGRNEQFF
TRBD2,few,TRBJ2-3,TRBV3-1,TGTGCCAGCAGCGCCGGGACTAGCGGGTTAGGAGATACGCAGTATTTT,CASSAGTSGLGDTQYF
-,few,TRBJ1-6,TRBV2,TGTGCCAGCGGTCCGGGTGGCAATTCACCCCTCCACTTT,CASGPGGNSPLHF
TRBD1,few,TRBJ1-1,TRBV9,TGTGCCAGCAGCGCTCGCTTTACAGGGGAAACTGAAGCTTTCTTT,CASSARFTGETEAFF
-,few,TRBJ2-1,TRBV12-3/TRBV12-4,TGTGCCAGCAGTCCCGGGACTCGCCCCAATGAGCAGTTCTTC,CASSPGTRPNEQFF
TRBD1,-,TRBJ1-1,TRBV7-9,TGTGCCAGCAGCTTCAGCCAGGGGGACACTGAAGCTTTCTTT,CASSFSQGDTEAFF
-,few,TRBJ2-7,TRBV6-2/TRBV6-3,TGTGCCAGCAGTTACAACCAGAACGAGCAGTACTTC,CASSYNQNEQYF
-,-,TRBJ2-7,TRBV11-2,TGTGCCAGCAGCTACCCGAGGAGGACAGAAAGCTACGAGCAGTACTTC,CASSYPRRTESYEQYF
TRBD1,few,TRBJ2-2,TRBV20-1,TGCAGTGCACCCAACAGGGGGTTGAACACCGGGGAGCTGTTTTTT,CSAPNRGLNTGELFF
TRBD1,few,TRBJ2-7,TRBV2,TGTGCCAGCAGGCGGACAGGCAATACCTACGAGCAGTACTTC,CASRRTGNTYEQYF
-,few,TRBJ2-7,TRBV12-3/TRBV12-4,TGTGCCAGCAGTTCTCCCAGGGGCGGAGGATACGAGCAGTACTTC,CASSSPRGGGYEQYF
-,-,TRBJ1-4,TRBV18,TGTGCCAACTCACCGGGGACGAATGAAAAACTGTTTTTT,CANSPGTNEKLFF
TRBD1,few,TRBJ2-1,TRBV20-1,TGCAGTGCTACCGGACAGGGGGGTCACTCCTACAATGAGCAGTTCTTC,CSATGQGGHSYNEQFF
TRBD2,many,TRBJ2-5,TRBV20-1,TGCAGTGCTAGCCCCGGACTAGCGGGAACCCAAGAGACCCAGTACTTC,CSASPGLAGTQETQYF
-,many,TRBJ2-6,TRBV4-1,TGCGCCAGCAGCCCCTCTCCAAGTGATGGTTCTGGGGCCAACGTCCTGACTTTC,CASSPSPSDGSGANVLTF
TRBD1,many,TRBJ2-1,TRBV6-5,TGTGCCACGGGGACAGGGGTCGACGAGCAGTTCTTC,CATGTGVDEQFF
TRBD2,many,TRBJ2-3,TRBV11-2,TGTGCCAGCAGCTTAGGAATAGCGGGAGGGCCCACAGATACGCAGTATTTT,CASSLGIAGGPTDTQYF
TRBD1,many,TRBJ1-5,TRBV15,TGTGCCACCAGCACGAAACACAGGGGTTGGGTTCAGCCCCAGCATTTT,CATSTKHRGWVQPQHF
TRBD1,many,TRBJ2-2,TRBV11-1,TGTGCCAGCAGCTTACTGGACAGGGGGGTGATCGGGGAGCTGTTTTTT,CASSLLDRGVIGELFF
-,many,TRBJ1-2,TRBV6-5,TGTGCCAGCACCCACCGCGGGGGTGGCTACACCTTC,CASTHRGGGYTF
TRBD1,-,TRBJ1-3,TRBV18,TGTGCCAGCTCACCTTCCCAGACAGGGAGCTCTGGAAACACCATATATTTT,CASSPSQTGSSGNTIYF
-,few,TRBJ2-1,TRBV6-6,TGTGCCAGCAGTCAGGGGTTGTCCTACAATGAGCAGTTCTTC,CASSQGLSYNEQFF
-,many,TRBJ1-1,TRBV12-5,TGTGCTAGTGGTCGAGGGGACACTGAAGCTTTCTTT,CASGRGDTEAFF
-,many,TRBJ2-2,TRBV12-2,TGTGCAAGTCGCACCGGTCCCCGGTGCACCGGGGAGCTGTTTTTT,CASRTGPRCTGELFF
-,-,TRBJ2-1,TRBV5-1,TGCGCCAGCAGCTTGGGGGACCCCCTTTACAATGAGCAGTTCTTC,CASSLGDPLYNEQFF
TRBD1,-,TRBJ2-3,TRBV28,TGTGCCAGCAGCCGGACAGGGGGCGGGAGGGATACGCAGTATTTT,CASSRTGGGRDTQYF